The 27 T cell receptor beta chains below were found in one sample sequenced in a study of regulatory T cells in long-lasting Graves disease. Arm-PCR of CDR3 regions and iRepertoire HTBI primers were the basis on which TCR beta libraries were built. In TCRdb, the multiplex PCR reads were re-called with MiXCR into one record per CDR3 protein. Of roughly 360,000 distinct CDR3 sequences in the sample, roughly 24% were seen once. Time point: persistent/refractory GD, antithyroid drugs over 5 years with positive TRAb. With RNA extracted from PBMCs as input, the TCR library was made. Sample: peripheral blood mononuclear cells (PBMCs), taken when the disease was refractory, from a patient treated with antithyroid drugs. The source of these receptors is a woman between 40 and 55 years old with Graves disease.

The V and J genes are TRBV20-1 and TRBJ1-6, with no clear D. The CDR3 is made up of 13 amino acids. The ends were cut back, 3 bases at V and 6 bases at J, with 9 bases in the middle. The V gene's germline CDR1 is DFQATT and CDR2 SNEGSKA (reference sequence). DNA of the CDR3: TGCAGTGCTAGCATGGGTGGTAATTCACCCCTCCACTTT. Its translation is CSASMGGNSPLHF.

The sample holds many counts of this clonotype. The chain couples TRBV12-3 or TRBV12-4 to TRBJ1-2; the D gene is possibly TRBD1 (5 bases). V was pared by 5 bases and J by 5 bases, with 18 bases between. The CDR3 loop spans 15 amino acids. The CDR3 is CASSPTGGIGYGYTF. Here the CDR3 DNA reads TGTGCCAGCAGTCCCACCGGGGGGATTGGATATGGCTACACCTTC.

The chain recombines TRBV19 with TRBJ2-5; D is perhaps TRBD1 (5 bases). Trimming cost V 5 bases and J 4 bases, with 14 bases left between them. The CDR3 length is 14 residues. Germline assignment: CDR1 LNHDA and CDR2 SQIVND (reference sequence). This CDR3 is CASSPSGLGETQYF. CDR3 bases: TGTGCCAGTAGTCCTTCAGGGCTCGGAGAGACCCAGTACTTC.

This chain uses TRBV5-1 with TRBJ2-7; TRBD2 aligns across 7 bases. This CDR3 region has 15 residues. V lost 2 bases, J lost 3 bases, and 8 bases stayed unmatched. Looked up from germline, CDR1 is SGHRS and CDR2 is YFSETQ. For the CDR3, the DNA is TGCGCCAGCAGCTTTCCCGAGGGAGGGATCTACGAGCAGTACTTC. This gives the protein CASSFPEGGIYEQYF.

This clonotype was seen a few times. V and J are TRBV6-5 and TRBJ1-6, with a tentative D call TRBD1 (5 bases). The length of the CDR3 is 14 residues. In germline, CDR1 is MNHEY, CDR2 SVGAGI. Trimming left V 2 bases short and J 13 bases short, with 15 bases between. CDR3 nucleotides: TGTGCCAGCAGTTACGGGACGTCACCGTATCCCCTCCACTTT. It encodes CASSYGTSPYPLHF.

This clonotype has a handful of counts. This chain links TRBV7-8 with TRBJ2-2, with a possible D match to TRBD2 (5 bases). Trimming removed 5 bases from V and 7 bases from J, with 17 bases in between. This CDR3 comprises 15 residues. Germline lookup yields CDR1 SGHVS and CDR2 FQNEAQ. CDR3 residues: CASSRNFAGGGELFF. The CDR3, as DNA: TGTGCCAGCAGCCGGAATTTTGCGGGCGGCGGGGAGCTGTTTTTT.

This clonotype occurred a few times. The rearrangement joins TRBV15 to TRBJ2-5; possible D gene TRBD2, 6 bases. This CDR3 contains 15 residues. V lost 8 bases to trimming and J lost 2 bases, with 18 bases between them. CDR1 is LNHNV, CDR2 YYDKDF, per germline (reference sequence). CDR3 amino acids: CATESGVREQETQYF. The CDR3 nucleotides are TGTGCCACCGAGTCGGGGGTGCGGGAACAAGAGACCCAGTACTTC.

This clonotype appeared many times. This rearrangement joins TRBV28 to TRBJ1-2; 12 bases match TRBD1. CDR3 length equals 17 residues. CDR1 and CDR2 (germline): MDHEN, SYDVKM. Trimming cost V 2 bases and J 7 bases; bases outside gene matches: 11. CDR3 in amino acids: CASSLRFGPGQGAGYTF. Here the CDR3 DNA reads TGTGCCAGCAGTTTAAGGTTTGGGCCGGGACAGGGGGCTGGCTACACCTTC.

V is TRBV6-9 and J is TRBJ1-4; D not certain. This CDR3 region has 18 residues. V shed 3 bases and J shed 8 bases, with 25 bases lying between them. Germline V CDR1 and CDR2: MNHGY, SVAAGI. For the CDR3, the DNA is TGTGCCAGCAGTTACCGTTCAATAAAACCGGGCAACAAAGAAAAACTGTTTTTT. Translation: CASSYRSIKPGNKEKLFF.

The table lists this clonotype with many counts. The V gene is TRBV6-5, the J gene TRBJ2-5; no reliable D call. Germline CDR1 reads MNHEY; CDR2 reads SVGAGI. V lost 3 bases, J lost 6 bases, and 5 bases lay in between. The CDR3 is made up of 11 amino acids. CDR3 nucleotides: TGTGCCAGCAGTTATATGAAGACCCAGTACTTC. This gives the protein CASSYMKTQYF.

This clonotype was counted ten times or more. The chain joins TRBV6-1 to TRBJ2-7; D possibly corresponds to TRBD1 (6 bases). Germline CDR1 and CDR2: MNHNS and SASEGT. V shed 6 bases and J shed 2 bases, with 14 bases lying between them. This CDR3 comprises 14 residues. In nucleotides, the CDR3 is TGTGCCAGCAGCGCAGGGGCCCGAACCTACGAGCAGTACTTC. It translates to CASSAGARTYEQYF.

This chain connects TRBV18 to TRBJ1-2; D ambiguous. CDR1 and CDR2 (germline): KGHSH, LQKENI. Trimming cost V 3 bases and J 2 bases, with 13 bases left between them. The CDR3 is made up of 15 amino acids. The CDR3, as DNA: TGTGCCAGCTCACCGATTCAGCTAATAAACTATGGCTACACCTTC. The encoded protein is CASSPIQLINYGYTF.

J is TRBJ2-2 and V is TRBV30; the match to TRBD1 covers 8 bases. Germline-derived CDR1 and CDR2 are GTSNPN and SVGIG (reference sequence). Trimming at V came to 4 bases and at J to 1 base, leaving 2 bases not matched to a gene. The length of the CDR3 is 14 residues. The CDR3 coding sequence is TGTGCCTGGATTGGACAGGGGAACACCGGGGAGCTGTTTTTT. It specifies CAWIGQGNTGELFF.

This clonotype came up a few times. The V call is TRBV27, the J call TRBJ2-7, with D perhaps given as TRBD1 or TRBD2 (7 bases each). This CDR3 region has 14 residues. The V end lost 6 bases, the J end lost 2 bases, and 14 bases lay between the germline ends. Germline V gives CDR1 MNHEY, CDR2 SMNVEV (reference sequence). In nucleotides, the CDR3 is TGTGCCAGCAGAAGTCAGGGGGGGACCTACGAGCAGTACTTC. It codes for CASRSQGGTYEQYF.

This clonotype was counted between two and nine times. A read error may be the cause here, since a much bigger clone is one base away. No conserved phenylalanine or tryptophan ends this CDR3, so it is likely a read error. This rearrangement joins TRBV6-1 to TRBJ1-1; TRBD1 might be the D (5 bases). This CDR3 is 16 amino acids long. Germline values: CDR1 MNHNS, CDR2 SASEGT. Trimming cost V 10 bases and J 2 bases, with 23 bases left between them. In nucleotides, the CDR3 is TGTGCCACCCTAAGCGTCCCAGGGCTGAGAAACACTGAAGCTTTCTCT. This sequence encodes CATLSVPGLRNTEAFS.

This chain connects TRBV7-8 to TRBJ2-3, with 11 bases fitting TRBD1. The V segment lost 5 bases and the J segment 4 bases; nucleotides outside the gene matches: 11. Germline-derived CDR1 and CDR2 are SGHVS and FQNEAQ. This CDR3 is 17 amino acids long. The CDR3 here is CASSRDWDRGFADTQYF. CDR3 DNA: TGTGCCAGCAGCCGAGATTGGGACAGGGGGTTTGCAGATACGCAGTATTTT.

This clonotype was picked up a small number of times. The CDR3 DNA is TGCGCCAGCATGCGGGGGGACACTGAAGCTTTCTTT. Its translation is CASMRGDTEAFF. The chain carries TRBV5-1 and TRBJ1-1, with D perhaps matching TRBD1 (5 bases). The CDR3 runs 12 residues. Germline V lookup: CDR1 SGHRS, CDR2 YFSETQ. The V end was cut by 6 bases, the J end by 3 bases, with 9 bases between.

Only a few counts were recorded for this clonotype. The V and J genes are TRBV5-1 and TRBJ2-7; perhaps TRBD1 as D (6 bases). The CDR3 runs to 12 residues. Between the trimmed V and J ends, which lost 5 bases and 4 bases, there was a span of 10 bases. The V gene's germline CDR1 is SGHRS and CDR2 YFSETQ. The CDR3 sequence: CASRNRDYEQYF. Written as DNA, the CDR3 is TGCGCCAGCAGGAACAGGGATTACGAGCAGTACTTC.

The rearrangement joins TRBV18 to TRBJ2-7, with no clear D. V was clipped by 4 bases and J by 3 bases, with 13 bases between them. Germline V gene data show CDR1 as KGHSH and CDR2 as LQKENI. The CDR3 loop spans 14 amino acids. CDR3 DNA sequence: TGTGCCAGCTCACTTTACTCGAAGGGCTACGAGCAGTACTTC. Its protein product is CASSLYSKGYEQYF.

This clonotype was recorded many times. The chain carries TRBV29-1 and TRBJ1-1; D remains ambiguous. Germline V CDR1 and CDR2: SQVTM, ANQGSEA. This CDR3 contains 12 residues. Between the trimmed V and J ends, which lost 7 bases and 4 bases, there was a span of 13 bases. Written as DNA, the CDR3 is TGCAGCGCTTTGACCTCCCCCACTGAAGCTTTCTTT. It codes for CSALTSPTEAFF.

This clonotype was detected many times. CDR3: CASRLPRNLADQETQYF. In DNA, the CDR3 is TGTGCCAGCAGACTCCCTCGGAACCTGGCGGACCAAGAGACCCAGTACTTC. The chain links TRBV7-8 to TRBJ2-5; D unresolved. The CDR3 is 17 amino acids. V lost 6 bases and J 0 bases, leaving 20 bases between the germline ends. Looked up from germline, CDR1 is SGHVS and CDR2 is FQNEAQ.

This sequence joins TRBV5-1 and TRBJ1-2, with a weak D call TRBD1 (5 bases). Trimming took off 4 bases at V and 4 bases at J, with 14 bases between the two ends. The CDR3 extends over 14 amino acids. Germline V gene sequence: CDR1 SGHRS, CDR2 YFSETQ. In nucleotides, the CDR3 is TGCGCCAGCAGCCCCCGAGGCGGGGGCTATGGCTACACCTTC. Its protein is CASSPRGGGYGYTF. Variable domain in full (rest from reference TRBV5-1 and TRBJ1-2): KAGVTQTPRYLIKTRGQQVTLSCSPISGHRSVSWYQQTPGQGLQFLFEYFSETQRNKGNFPGRFSGRQFSNSRSEMNVSTLELGDSALYLCASSPRGGGYGYTFGSGTRLTVV.

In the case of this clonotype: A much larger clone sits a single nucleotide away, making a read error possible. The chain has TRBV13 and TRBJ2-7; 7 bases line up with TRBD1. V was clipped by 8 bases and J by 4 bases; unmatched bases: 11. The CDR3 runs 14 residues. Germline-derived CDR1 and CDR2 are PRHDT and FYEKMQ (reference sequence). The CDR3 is CASGSHRGGYEQYF. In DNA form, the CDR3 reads TGTGCCAGCGGCTCCCACAGGGGTGGTTACGAGCAGTACTTC.

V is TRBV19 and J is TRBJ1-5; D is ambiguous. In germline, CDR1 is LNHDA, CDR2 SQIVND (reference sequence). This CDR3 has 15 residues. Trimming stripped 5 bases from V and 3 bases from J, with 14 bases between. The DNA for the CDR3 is TGTGCCAGTAGTCTAGTGACGCCTTCCAATCAGCCCCAGCATTTT. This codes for CASSLVTPSNQPQHF.

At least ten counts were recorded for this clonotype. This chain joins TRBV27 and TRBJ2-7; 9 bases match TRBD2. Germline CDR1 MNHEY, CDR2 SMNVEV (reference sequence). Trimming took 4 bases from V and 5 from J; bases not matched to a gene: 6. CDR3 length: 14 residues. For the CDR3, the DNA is TGTGCCAGCAGTTCTGGACTAGCGTACCACGAGCAGTACTTC. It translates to CASSSGLAYHEQYF.

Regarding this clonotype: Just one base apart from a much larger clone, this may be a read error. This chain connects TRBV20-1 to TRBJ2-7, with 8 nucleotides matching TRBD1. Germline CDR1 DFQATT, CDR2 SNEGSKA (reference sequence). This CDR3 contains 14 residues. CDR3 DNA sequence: TGCAGTGCCATATTCCAGGGGGCGAGCTACGAGCAGTGCTTC. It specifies CSAIFQGASYEQCF.

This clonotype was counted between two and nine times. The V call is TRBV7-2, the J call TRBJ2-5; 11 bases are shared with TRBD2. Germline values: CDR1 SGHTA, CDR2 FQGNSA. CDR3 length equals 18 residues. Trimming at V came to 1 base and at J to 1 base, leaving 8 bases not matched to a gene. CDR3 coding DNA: TGTGCCAGCAGCTTAGTTCTGTTGACTAGCGGGACCCAAGAGACCCAGTACTTC. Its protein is CASSLVLLTSGTQETQYF.